What follows describes a single T cell receptor (beta chain). Participating donors were healthy, HIV-negative adults free of recent acute infections or vaccinations. This specimen comes from a study of shared clonotypes between healthy human individuals. Study-wide context: Three plates each covered CD4 naive and memory; CD8 naive two, CD8 memory one.

V lost 0 bases to trimming and J lost 4 bases, with 15 bases between them. This CDR3 contains 16 residues. Per the germline V gene, CDR1 is SNHLY and CDR2 is FYNNEI. Assay: immunoSEQ multiplex PCR; the TCRdb copy retains only in-frame clones and omits some. This repertoire shows fewer than 1.4 million clones, about four fifths found once; its top ten account for under 0.8%. The V and J genes are TRBV2 and TRBJ1-1; D ambiguous. The origin of this receptor is a young man in good health. Some clones in this sample may be carry-over from other donors' samples. The sequencing sample was made of memory CD4+ T cells from PBMCs. As for subset: CD45RA-negative fraction. Here the CDR3 reads CASSEATPQRTTEAFF. The CDR3 bases are TGTGCCAGCAGTGAAGCGACACCCCAACGGACCACTGAAGCTTTCTTT.